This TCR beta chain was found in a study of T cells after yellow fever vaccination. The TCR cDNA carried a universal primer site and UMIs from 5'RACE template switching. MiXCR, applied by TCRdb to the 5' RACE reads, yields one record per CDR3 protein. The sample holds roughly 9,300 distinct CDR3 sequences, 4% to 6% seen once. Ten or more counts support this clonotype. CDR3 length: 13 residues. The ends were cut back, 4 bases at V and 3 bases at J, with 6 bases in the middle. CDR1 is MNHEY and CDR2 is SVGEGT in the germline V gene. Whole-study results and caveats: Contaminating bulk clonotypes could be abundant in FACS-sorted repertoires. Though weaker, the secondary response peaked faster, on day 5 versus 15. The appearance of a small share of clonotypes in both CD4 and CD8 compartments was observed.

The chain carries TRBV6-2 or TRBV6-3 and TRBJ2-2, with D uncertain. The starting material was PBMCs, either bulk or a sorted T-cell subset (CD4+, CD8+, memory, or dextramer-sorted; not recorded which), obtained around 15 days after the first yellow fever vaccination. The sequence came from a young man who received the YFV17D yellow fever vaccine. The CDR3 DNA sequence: TGTGCCAGCAGTTCCCACTACACCGGGGAGCTGTTTTTT. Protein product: CASSSHYTGELFF.